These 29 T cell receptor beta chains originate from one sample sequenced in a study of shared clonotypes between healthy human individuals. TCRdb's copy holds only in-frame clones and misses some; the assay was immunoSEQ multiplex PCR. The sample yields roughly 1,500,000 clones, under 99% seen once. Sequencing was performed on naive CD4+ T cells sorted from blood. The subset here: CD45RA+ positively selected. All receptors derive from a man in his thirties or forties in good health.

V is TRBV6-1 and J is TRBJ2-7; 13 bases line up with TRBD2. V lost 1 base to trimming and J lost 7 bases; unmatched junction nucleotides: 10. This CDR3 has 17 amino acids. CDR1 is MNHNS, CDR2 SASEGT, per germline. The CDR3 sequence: CASSEGGLAGARLEQYF. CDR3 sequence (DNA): TGTGCCAGCAGTGAAGGCGGACTAGCGGGAGCTCGACTTGAGCAGTACTTC.

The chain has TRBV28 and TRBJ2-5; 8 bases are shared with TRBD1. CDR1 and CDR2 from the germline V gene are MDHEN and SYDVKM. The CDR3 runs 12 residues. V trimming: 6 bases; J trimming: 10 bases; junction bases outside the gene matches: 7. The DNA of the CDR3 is TGTGCCAGCAGACCGACCGGACAGGGCCAGTACTTC. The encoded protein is CASRPTGQGQYF. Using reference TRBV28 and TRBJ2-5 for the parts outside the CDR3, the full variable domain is DVKVTQSSRYLVKRTGEKVFLECVQDMDHENMFWYRQDPGLGLRLIYFSYDVKMKEKGDIPEGYSVSREKKERFSLILESASTNQTSMYLCASRPTGQGQYFGPGTRLLVL.

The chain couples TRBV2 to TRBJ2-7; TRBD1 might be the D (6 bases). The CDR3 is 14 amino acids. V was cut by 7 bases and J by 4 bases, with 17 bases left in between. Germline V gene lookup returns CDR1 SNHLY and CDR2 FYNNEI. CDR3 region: CASKAVRDTYEQYF. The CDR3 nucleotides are TGTGCCAGCAAAGCGGTCAGGGACACGTACGAGCAGTACTTC.

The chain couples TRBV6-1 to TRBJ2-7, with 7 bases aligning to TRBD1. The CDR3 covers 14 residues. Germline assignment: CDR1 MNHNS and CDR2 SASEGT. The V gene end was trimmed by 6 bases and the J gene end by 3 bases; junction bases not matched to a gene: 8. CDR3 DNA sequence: TGTGCCAGCAGAGTAGGCAGGGGGTACTACGAGCAGTACTTC. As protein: CASRVGRGYYEQYF.

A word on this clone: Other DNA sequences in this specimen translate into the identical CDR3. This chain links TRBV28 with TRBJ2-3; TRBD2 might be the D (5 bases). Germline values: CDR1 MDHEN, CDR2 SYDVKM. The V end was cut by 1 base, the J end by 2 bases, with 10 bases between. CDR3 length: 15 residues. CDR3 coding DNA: TGTGCCAGCAGTTTATCGGGGTTACTCACAGATACGCAGTATTTT. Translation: CASSLSGLLTDTQYF.

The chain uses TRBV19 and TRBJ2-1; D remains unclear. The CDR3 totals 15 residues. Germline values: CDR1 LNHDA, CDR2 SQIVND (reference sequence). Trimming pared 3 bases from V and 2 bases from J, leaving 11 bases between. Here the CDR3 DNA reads TGTGCCAGTAGTATGAGCAGGTCCACCTACAATGAGCAGTTCTTC. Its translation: CASSMSRSTYNEQFF.

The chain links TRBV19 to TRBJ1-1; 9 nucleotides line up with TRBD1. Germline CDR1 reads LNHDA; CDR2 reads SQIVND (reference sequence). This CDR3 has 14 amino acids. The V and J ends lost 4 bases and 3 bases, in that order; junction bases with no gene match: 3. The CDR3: CASSTNRGHTEAFF. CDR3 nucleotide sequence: TGTGCCAGTAGTACGAACAGGGGGCACACTGAAGCTTTCTTT.

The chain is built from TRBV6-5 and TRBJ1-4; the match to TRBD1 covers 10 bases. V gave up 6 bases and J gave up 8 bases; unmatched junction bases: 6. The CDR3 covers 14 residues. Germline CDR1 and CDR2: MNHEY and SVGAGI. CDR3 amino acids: CASSLDRGREKLFF. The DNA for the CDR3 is TGTGCCAGCAGCTTGGACAGGGGGAGGGAAAAACTGTTTTTT.

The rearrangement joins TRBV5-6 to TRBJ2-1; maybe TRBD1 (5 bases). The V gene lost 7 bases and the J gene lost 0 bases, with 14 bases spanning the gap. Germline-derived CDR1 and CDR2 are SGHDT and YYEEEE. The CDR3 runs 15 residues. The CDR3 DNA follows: TGTGCCAGCGAGCTGGTCGACAGCTCCTACAATGAGCAGTTCTTC. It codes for CASELVDSSYNEQFF.

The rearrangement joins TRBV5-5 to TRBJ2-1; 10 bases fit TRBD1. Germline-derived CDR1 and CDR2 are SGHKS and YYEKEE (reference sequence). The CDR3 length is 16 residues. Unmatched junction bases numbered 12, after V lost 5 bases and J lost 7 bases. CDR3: CASRDRGQGGGNEQFF. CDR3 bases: TGTGCCAGCAGAGACCGAGGACAGGGGGGAGGAAATGAGCAGTTCTTC.

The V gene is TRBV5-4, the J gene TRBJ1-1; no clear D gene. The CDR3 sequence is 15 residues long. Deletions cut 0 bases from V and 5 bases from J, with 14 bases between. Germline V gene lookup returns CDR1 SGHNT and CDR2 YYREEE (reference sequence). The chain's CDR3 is CASSLAGQRETEAFF. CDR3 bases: TGTGCCAGCAGCTTGGCCGGGCAGAGAGAGACTGAAGCTTTCTTT.

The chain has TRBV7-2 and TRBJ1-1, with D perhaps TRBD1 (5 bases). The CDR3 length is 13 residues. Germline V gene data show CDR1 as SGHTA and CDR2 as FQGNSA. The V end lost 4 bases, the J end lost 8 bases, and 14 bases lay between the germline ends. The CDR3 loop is CASSSRTRREAFF. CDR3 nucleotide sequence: TGTGCCAGCAGCTCCAGGACACGTCGGGAAGCTTTCTTT.

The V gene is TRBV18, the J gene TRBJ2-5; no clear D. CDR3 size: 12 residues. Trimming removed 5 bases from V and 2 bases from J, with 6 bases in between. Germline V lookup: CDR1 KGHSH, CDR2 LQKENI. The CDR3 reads CASSVSQETQYF. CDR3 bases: TGTGCCAGCTCAGTGTCGCAAGAGACCCAGTACTTC.

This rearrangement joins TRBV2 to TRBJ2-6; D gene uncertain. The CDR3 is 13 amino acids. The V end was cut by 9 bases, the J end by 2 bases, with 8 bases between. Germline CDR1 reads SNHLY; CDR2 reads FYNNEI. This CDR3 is CARGLTGANVLTF. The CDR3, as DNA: TGTGCCAGAGGCCTGACTGGGGCCAACGTCCTGACTTTC.

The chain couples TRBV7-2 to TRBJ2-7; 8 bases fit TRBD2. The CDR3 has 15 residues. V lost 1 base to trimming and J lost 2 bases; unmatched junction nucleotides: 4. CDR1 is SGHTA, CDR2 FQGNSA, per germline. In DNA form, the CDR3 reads TGTGCCAGCAGCTTAGTGGCGGGAGGTACCTACGAGCAGTACTTC. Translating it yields CASSLVAGGTYEQYF.

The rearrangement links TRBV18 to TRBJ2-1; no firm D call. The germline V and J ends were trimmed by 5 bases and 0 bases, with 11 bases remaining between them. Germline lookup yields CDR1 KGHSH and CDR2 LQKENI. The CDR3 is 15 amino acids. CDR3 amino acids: CASSLLETSYNEQFF. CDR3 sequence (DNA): TGTGCCAGCTCATTACTGGAGACCTCCTACAATGAGCAGTTCTTC.

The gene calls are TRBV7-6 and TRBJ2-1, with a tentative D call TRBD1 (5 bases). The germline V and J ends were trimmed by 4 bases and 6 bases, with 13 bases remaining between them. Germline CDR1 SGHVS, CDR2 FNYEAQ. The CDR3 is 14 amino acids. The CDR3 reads CASSSSRVRNEQFF. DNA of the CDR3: TGTGCCAGCAGCTCCTCCAGGGTCCGCAATGAGCAGTTCTTC.

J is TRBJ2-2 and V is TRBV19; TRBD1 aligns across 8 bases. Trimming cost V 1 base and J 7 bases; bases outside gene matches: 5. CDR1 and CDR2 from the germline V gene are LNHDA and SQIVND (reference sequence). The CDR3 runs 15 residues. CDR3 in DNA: TGTGCCAGTAGTATAGGCCACAGGGGGGTCGGGGAGCTGTTTTTT. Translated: CASSIGHRGVGELFF.

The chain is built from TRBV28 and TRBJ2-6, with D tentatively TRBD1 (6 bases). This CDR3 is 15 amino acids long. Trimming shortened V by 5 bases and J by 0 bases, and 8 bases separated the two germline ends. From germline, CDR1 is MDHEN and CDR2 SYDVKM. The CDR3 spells CASSGGDSGANVLTF. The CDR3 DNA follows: TGTGCCAGCAGTGGGGGCGACTCTGGGGCCAACGTCCTGACTTTC.

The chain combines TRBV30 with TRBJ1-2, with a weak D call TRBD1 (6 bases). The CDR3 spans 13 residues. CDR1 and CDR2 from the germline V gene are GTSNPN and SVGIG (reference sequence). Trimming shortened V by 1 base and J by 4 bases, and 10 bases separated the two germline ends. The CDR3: CAWSARRGYGYTF. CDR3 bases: TGTGCCTGGAGTGCGCGCAGGGGCTATGGCTACACCTTC. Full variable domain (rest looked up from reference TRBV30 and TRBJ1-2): SQTIHQWPATLVQPVGSPLSLECTVEGTSNPNLYWYRQAAGRGLQLLFYSVGIGQISSEVPQNLSASRPQDRQFILSSKKLLLSDSGFYLCAWSARRGYGYTFGSGTRLTVV.

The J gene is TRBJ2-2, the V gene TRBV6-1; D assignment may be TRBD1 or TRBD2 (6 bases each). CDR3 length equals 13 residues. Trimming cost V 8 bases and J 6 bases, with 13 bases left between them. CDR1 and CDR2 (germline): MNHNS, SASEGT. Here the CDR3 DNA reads TGTGCCAGCGTGCGGAGGGGGGCCGGGGAGCTGTTTTTT. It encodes CASVRRGAGELFF.

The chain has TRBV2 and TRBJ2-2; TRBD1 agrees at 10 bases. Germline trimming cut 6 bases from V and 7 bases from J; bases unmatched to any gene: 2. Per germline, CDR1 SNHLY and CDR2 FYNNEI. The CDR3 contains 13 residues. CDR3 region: CASSRDRGGELFF. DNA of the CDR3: TGTGCCAGCAGCCGGGACAGGGGCGGGGAGCTGTTTTTT.

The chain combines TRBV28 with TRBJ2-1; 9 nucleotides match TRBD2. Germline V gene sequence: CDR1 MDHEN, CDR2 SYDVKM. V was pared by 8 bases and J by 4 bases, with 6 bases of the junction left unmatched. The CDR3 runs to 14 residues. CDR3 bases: TGTGCCAGCTATACTAGCGGGCGGTACAATGAGCAGTTCTTC. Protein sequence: CASYTSGRYNEQFF.

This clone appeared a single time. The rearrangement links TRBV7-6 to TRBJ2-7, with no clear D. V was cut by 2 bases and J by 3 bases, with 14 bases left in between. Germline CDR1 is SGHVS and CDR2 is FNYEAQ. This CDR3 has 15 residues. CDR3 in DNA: TGTGCCAGCAGCTTAAGCGCGTCCAGAGACTACGAGCAGTACTTC. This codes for CASSLSASRDYEQYF.

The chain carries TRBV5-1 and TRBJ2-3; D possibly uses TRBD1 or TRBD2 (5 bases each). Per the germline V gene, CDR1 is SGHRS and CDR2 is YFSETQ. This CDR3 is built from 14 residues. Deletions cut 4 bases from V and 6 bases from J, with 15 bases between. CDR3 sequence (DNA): TGCGCCAGCAGCCCTGGGACCCCCCCTGATACGCAGTATTTT. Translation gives CASSPGTPPDTQYF.

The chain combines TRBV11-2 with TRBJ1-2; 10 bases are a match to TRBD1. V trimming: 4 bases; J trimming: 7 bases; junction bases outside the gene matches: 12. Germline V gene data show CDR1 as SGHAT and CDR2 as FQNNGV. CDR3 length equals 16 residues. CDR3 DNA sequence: TGTGCCAGCAGCTCAATGAGGACAGGGGGTTATCGTGGCTACACCTTC. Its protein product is CASSSMRTGGYRGYTF.

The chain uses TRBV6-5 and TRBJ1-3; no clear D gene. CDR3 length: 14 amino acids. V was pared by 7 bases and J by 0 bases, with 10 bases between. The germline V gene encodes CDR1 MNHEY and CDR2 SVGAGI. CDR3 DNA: TGTGCCAGCACCACAACGGGCTCTGGAAACACCATATATTTT. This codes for CASTTTGSGNTIYF.

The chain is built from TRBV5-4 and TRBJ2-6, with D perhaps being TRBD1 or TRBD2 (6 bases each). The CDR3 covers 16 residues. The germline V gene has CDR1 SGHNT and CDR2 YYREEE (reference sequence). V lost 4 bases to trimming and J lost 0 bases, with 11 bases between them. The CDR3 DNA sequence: TGTGCCAGCAGCGCAAAGGGGGGCTCTGGGGCCAACGTCCTGACTTTC. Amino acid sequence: CASSAKGGSGANVLTF. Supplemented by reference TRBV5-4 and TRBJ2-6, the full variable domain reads ETGVTQSPTHLIKTRGQQVTLRCSSQSGHNTVSWYQQALGQGPQFIFQYYREEENGRGNFPPRFSGLQFPNYSSELNVNALELDDSALYLCASSAKGGSGANVLTFGAGSRLTVL.

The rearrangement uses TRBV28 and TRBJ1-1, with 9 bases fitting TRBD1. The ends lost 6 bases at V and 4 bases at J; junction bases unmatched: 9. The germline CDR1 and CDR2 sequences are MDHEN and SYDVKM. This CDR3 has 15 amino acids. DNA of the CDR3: TGTGCCAGCAGGACAGGGGGTGTAGTTAGCACTGAAGCTTTCTTT. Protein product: CASRTGGVVSTEAFF.